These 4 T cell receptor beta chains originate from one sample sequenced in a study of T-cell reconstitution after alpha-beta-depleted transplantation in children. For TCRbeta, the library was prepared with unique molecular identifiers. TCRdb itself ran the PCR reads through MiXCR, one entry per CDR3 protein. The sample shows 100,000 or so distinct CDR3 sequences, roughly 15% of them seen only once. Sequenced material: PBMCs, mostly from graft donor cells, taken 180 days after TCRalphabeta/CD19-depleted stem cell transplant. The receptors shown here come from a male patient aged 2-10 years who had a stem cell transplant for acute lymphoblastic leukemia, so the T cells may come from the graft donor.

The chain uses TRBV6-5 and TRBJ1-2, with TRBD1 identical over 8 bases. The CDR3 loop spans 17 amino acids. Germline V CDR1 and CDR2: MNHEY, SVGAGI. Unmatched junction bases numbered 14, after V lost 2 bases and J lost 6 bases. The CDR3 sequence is CASSYLPGGRARDGYTF. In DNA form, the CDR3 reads TGTGCCAGCAGTTACCTTCCAGGGGGCAGAGCTCGGGATGGCTACACCTTC.

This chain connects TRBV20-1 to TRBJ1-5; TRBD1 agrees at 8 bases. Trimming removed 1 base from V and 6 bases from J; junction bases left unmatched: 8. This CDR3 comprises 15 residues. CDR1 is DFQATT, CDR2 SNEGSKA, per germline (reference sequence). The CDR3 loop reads CSARVPQGATQPQHF. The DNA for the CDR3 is TGCAGTGCTAGAGTCCCGCAGGGGGCAACTCAGCCCCAGCATTTT.

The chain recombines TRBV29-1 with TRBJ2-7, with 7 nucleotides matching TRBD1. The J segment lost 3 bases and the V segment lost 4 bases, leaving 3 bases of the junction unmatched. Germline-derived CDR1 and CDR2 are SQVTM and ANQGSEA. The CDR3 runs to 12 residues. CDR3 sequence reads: CSVVPGGYEQYF. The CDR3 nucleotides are TGCAGCGTTGTCCCAGGGGGCTACGAGCAGTACTTC.

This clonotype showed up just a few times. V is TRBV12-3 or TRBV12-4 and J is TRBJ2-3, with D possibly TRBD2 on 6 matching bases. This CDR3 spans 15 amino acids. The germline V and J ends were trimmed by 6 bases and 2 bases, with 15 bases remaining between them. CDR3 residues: CASSLPRDFTDTQYF. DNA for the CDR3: TGTGCCAGCAGCCTCCCGCGGGACTTCACAGATACGCAGTATTTT.